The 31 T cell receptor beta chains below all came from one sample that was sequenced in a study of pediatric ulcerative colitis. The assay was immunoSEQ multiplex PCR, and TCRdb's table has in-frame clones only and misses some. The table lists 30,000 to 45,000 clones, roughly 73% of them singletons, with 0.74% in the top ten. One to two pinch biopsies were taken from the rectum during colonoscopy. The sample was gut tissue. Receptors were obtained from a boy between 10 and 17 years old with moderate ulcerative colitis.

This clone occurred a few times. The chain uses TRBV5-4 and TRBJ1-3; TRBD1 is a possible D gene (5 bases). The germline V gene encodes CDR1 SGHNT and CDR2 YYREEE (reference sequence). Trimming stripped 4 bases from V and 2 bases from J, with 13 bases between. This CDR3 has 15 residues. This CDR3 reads CASSVSQGAGNTIYF. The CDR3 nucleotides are TGTGCCAGCAGCGTAAGTCAGGGTGCTGGAAACACCATATATTTT.

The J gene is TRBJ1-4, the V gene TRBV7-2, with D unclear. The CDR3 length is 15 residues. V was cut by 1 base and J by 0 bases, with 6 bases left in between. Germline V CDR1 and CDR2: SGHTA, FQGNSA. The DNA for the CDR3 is TGTGCCAGCAGCTTAGGGTCCTCAACTAATGAAAAACTGTTTTTT. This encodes CASSLGSSTNEKLFF. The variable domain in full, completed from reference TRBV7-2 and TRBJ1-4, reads GAGVSQSPSNKVTEKGKDVELRCDPISGHTALYWYRQSLGQGLEFLIYFQGNSAPDKSGLPSDRFSAERTGGSVSTLTIQRTQQEDSAVYLCASSLGSSTNEKLFFGSGTQLSVL.

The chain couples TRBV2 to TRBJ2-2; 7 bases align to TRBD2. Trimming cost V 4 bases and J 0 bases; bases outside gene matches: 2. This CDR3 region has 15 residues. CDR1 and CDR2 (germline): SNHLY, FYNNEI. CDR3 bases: TGTGCCAGCAGTGCCCGGGGGGCGAACACCGGGGAGCTGTTTTTT. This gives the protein CASSARGANTGELFF.

Here the CDR3 reads CASSSTTYEQYF. The CDR3, as DNA: TGTGCCAGCAGCTCAACAACCTACGAGCAGTACTTC. The chain couples TRBV5-6 to TRBJ2-7; D ambiguous. The V end was cut by 3 bases, the J end by 2 bases, with 6 bases between. The V gene's germline CDR1 is SGHDT and CDR2 YYEEEE. The CDR3 consists of 12 residues. The whole variable domain, filled in from reference TRBV5-6 and TRBJ2-7, reads DAGVTQSPTHLIKTRGQQVTLRCSPKSGHDTVSWYQQALGQGPQFIFQYYEEEERQRGNFPDRFSGHQFPNYSSELNVNALLLGDSALYLCASSSTTYEQYFGPGTRLTVT.

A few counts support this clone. The CDR3 DNA sequence: TGCGCCAGCAGCTTAAACTACGAGCAGTACTTC. It translates to CASSLNYEQYF. The chain links TRBV5-1 to TRBJ2-7; D ambiguous. The CDR3 is 11 residues long. The germline gives CDR1 SGHRS, CDR2 YFSETQ. V dropped 2 bases and J dropped 3 bases, with 3 bases sitting between them.

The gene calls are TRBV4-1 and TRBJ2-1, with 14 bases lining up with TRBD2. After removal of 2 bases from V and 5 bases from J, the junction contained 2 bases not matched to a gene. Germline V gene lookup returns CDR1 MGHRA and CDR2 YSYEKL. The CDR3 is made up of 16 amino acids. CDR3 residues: CASSQSTSGGDNEQFF. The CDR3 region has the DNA TGCGCCAGCAGCCAATCGACTAGCGGGGGGGACAATGAGCAGTTCTTC.

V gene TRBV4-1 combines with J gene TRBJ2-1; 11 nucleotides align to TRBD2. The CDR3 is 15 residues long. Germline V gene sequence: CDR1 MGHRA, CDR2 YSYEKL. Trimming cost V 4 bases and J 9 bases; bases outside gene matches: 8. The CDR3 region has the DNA TGCGCCAGCAGCCCGCCTAGCGGGAGGAAGGGTGAGCAGTTCTTC. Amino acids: CASSPPSGRKGEQFF.

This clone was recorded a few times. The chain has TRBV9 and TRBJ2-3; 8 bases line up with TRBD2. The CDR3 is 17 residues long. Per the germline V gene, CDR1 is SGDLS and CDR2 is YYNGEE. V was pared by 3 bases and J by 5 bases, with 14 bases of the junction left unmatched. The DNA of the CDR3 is TGTGCCAGCAGCGCCCGGACTAGCCGGGTAAATCGAGATACGCAGTATTTT. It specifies CASSARTSRVNRDTQYF.

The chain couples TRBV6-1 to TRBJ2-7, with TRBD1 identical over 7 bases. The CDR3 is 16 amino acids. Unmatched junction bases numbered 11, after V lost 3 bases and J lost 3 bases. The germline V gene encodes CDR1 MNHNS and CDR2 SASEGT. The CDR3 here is CASSDPRQGLRYEQYF. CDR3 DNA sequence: TGTGCCAGCAGTGATCCGCGACAGGGTCTTCGCTACGAGCAGTACTTC.

The DNA for the CDR3 is TGTGCCAGCAGCTGGACAGCCCATCCCAATCAGCCCCAGCATTTT. Translation: CASSWTAHPNQPQHF. The rearrangement uses TRBV5-8 and TRBJ1-5; weak D call: TRBD1 (6 bases). With 3 bases removed from V and 3 bases from J, the gap between germline ends came to 13 bases. Germline V gene sequence: CDR1 SGHTS, CDR2 YDEGEE. This CDR3 comprises 15 residues.

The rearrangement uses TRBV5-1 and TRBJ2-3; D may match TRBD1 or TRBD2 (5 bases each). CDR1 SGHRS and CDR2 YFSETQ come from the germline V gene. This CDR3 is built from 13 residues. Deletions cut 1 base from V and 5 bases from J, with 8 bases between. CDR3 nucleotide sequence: TGCGCCAGCAGCTTGTGGGGGAGAGATACGCAGTATTTT. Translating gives CASSLWGRDTQYF.

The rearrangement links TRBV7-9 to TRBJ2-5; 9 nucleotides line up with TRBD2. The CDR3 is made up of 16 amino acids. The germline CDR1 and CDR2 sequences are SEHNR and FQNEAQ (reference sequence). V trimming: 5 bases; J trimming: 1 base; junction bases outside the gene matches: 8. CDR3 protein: CASSQGPAGGQETQYF. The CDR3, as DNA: TGTGCCAGCAGCCAGGGTCCAGCGGGGGGCCAAGAGACCCAGTACTTC.

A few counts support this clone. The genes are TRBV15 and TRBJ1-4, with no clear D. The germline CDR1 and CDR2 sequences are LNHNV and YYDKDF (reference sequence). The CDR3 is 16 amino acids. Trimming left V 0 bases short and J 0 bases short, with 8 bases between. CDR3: CATSREPGATNEKLFF. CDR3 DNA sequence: TGTGCCACCAGCAGAGAGCCCGGTGCAACTAATGAAAAACTGTTTTTT.

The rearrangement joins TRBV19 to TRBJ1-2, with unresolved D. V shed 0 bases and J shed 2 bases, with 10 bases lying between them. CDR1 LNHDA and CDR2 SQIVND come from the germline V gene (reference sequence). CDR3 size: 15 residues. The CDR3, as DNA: TGTGCCAGTAGTATAGATCATGGCAGAAACTATGGCTACACCTTC. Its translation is CASSIDHGRNYGYTF.

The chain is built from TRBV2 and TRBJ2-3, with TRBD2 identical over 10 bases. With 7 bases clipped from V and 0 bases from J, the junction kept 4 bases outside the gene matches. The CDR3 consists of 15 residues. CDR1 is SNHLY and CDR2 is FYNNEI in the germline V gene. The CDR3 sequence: CASTTSGLSTDTQYF. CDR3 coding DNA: TGTGCCAGCACGACTAGCGGGTTGAGCACAGATACGCAGTATTTT.

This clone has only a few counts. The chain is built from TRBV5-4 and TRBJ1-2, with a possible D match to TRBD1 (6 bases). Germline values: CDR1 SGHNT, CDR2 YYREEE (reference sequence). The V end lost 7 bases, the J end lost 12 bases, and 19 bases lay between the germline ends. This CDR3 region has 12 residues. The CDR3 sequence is CASAWNTGPDTF. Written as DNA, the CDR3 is TGTGCCAGCGCATGGAACACAGGGCCCGACACCTTC.

As DNA, the CDR3 is TGTGCCAGCAGTGAAGCTCAGACAGGGATATTATACGAGCAGTACTTC. It specifies CASSEAQTGILYEQYF. The gene calls are TRBV2 and TRBJ2-7, with 7 bases lining up with TRBD1. This CDR3 is 16 amino acids long. Trimming removed 0 bases from V and 4 bases from J; junction bases left unmatched: 9. Per the germline V gene, CDR1 is SNHLY and CDR2 is FYNNEI.

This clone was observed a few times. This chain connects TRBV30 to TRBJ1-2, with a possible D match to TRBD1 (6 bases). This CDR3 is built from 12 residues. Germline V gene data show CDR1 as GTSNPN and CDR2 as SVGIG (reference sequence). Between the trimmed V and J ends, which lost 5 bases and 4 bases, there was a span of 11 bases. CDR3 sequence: CAWSDSFYGYTF. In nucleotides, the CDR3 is TGTGCCTGGTCGGACAGCTTCTATGGCTACACCTTC.

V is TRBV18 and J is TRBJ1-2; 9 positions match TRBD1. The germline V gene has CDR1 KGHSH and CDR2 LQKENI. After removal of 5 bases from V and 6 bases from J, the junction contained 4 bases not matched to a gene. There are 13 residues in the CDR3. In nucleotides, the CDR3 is TGTGCCAGCTCATCCCGGACAGGGGATGGCTACACCTTC. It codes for CASSSRTGDGYTF.

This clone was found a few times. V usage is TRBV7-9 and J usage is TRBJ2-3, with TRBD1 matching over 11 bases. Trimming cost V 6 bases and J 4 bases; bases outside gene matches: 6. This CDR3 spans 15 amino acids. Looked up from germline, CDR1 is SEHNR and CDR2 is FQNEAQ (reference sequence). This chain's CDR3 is CASRSGQGASDTQYF. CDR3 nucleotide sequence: TGTGCCAGCAGATCCGGACAGGGGGCTTCAGATACGCAGTATTTT.

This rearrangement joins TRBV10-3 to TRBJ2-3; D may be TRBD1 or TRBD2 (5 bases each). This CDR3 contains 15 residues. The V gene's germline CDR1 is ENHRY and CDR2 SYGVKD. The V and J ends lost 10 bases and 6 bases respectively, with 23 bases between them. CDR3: CATMGGSPWGDTQYF. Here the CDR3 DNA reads TGTGCCACCATGGGCGGCTCACCCTGGGGGGATACGCAGTATTTT.

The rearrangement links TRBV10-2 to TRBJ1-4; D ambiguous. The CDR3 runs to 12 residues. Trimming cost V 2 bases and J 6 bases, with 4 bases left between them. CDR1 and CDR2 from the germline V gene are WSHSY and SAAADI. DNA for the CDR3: TGCGCCAGCAGTGAGACGGATGAAAAACTGTTTTTT. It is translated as CASSETDEKLFF.

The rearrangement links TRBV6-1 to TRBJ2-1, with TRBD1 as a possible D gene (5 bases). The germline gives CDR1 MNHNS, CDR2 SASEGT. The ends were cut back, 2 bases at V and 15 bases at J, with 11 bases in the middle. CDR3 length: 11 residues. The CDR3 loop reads CASSEQGNVFF. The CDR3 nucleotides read TGTGCCAGCAGTGAACAGGGTAACGTGTTCTTC.

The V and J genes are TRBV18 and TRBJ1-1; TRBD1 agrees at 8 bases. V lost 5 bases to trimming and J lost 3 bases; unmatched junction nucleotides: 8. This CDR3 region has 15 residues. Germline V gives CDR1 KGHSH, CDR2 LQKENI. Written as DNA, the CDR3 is TGTGCCAGCTCAGTCGGACAGGGAGAGTACACTGAAGCTTTCTTT. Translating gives CASSVGQGEYTEAFF.

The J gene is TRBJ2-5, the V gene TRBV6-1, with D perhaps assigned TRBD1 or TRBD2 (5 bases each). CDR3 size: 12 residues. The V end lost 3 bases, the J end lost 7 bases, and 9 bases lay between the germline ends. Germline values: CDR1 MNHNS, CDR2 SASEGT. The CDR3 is CASSDLGGTQYF. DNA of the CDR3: TGTGCCAGCAGTGACCTTGGGGGGACCCAGTACTTC.

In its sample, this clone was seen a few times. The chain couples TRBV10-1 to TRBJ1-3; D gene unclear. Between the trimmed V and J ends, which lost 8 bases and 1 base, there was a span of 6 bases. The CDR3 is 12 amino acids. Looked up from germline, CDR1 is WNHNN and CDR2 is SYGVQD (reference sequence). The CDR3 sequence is CASSPSGNTIYF. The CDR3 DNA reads TGCGCCAGCTCTCCTTCTGGAAACACCATATATTTT.

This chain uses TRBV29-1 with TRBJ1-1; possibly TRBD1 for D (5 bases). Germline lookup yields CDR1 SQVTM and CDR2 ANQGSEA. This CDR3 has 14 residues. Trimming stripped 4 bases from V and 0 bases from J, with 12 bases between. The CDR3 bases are TGCAGCGTTGGCCACAGGAACCTGAACACTGAAGCTTTCTTT. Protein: CSVGHRNLNTEAFF.

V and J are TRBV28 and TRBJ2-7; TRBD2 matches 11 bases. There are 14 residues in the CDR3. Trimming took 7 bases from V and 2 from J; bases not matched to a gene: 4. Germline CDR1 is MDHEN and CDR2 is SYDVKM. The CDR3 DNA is TGTGCCAGCACCTCGACTAGCGGGGCCTACGAGCAGTACTTC. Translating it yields CASTSTSGAYEQYF.

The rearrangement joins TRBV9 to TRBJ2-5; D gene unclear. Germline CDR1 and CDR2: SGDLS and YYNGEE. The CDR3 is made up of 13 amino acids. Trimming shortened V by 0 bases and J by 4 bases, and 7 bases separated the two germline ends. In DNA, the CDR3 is TGTGCCAGCAGCGTAGGCACCCCAGAGACCCAGTACTTC. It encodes CASSVGTPETQYF.

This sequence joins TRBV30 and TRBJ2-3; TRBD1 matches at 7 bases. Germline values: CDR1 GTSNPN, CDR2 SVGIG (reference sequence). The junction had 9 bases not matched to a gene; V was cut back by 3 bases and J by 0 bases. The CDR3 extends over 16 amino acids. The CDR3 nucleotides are TGTGCCTGGAGACCTTTCGACAGGGTCAGCACAGATACGCAGTATTTT. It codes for CAWRPFDRVSTDTQYF.

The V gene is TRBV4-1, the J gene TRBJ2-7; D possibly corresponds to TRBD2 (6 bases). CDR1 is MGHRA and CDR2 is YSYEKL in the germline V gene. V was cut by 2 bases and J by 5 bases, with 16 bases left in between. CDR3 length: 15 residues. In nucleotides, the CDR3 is TGCGCCAGCAGCCAAAGTACGGCGGGGCTTAACGAGCAGTACTTC. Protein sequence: CASSQSTAGLNEQYF.